The subject of this entry is one TCR beta chain. Its antigen is as yet unknown. This same CDR3 is encoded by further DNA sequences in the sample. With 60 Vbeta and 13 Jbeta primers, the PCR was carried out. Libraries were prepared by immunoSEQ multiplex PCR; TCRdb keeps only in-frame clonotypes and omits some of them. The sample lists about 190,000 clones; around 67% were seen once. The V gene's germline CDR1 is SGHRS and CDR2 YFSETQ. The CDR3 length is 14 residues. V was shortened by 3 bases and J by 0 bases, with 10 bases between the two germline ends. This entry belongs to a study of cytomegalovirus exposure and HLA in healthy donors. Findings and caveats of the study: A later analysis showed HLA-associated TCR beta chains outstripping equally common others in clonal expansion.

The sample taken for sequencing was PBMCs. This sequence was found in a woman under 40 in good health and CMV-seropositive. The chain carries TRBV5-1 and TRBJ2-7; tentative D call: TRBD1 (5 bases). In DNA form, the CDR3 reads TGCGCCAGCAGCTCCAGGCAGGGCTCCTACGAGCAGTACTTC. Protein sequence: CASSSRQGSYEQYF.